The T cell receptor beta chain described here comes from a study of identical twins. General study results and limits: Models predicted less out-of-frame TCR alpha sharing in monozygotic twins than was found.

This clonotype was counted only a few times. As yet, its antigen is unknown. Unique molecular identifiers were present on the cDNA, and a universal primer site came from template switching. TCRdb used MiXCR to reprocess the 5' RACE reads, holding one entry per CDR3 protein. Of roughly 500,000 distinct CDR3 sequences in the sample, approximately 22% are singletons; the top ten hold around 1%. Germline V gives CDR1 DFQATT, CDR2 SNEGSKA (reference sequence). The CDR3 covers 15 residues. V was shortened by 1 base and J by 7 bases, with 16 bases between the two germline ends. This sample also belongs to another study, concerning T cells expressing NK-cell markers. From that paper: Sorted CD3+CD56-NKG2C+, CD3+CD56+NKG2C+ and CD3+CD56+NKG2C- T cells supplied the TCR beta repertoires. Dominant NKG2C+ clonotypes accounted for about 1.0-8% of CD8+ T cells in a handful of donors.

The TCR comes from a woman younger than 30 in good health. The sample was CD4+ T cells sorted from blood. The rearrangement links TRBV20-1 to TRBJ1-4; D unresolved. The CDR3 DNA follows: TGCAGTGCTAGAGCCTTGGGCAGCAAGGCTGAAAAACTGTTTTTT. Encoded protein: CSARALGSKAEKLFF.